One sample yielded the 26 T cell receptor beta chains listed below, sequenced in a study of control samples from healthy donors and cancer patients. Only in-frame clones appear in the TCRdb table, and some are missing; sequencing was by immunoSEQ multiplex PCR. The table has over 80,000 clones, almost 85% seen once. Sequencing input: blood. All receptors come from a man aged 55 to 69 in good health.

This rearrangement joins TRBV6-6 to TRBJ2-2; D remains unclear. Germline V lookup: CDR1 MNHNY, CDR2 SVGAGI (reference sequence). The CDR3 contains 14 residues. Trimming left V 7 bases short and J 5 bases short, with 14 bases between. The DNA for the CDR3 is TGTGCCAGCACCCTCTCCCCCGGGACCGGGGAGCTGTTTTTT. Protein sequence: CASTLSPGTGELFF.

The genes are TRBV18 and TRBJ1-5, with a tentative D call TRBD1 (5 bases). The CDR3 is made up of 16 amino acids. Germline CDR1 is KGHSH and CDR2 is LQKENI. The germline V and J ends were trimmed by 6 bases and 0 bases, with 15 bases remaining between them. CDR3 sequence: CASSETESSSNQPQHF. DNA of the CDR3: TGTGCCAGCTCTGAGACAGAATCCTCTAGCAATCAGCCCCAGCATTTT. Combining the CDR3 with reference TRBV18 and TRBJ1-5 gives the whole variable domain NAGVMQNPRHLVRRRGQEARLRCSPMKGHSHVYWYRQLPEEGLKFMVYLQKENIIDESGMPKERFSAEFPKEGPSILRIQQVVRGDSAAYFCASSETESSSNQPQHFGDGTRLSIL.

The rearrangement links TRBV27 to TRBJ2-7, with D perhaps TRBD2 (5 bases). Trimming removed 6 bases from V and 2 bases from J, with 20 bases in between. The germline gives CDR1 MNHEY, CDR2 SMNVEV (reference sequence). This CDR3 spans 16 amino acids. For the CDR3, the DNA is TGTGCCAGCAGCCCCCGCCTAGCTCCTGGGGCCTACGAGCAGTACTTC. Its protein is CASSPRLAPGAYEQYF.

This chain uses TRBV5-4 with TRBJ2-7; possibly TRBD1 for D (5 bases). Trimming removed 0 bases at V and 9 bases at J, with 13 bases between. This CDR3 region has 13 residues. Germline loops: CDR1 SGHNT, CDR2 YYREEE (reference sequence). Written as DNA, the CDR3 is TGTGCCAGCAGCTTGGCCTCGGGCCAGGGGCAGTACTTC. Translated, it gives CASSLASGQGQYF.

The chain recombines TRBV6-4 with TRBJ1-2; 7 nucleotides line up with TRBD1. The germline V gene encodes CDR1 MRHNA and CDR2 SNTAGT. This CDR3 contains 13 residues. J was trimmed by 5 bases and V by 3 bases; bases with no gene match: 3. This CDR3 reads CASSDGTEYGYTF. CDR3 in DNA: TGTGCCAGCAGTGATGGGACAGAGTATGGCTACACCTTC.

The chain joins TRBV7-8 to TRBJ2-1; TRBD2 agrees at 8 bases. V was pared by 4 bases and J by 4 bases, with 6 bases of the junction left unmatched. Looked up from germline, CDR1 is SGHVS and CDR2 is FQNEAQ. This CDR3 region has 15 residues. For the CDR3, the DNA is TGTGCCAGCAGCTCGGTGGCGGGAGGATACAATGAGCAGTTCTTC. The encoded protein is CASSSVAGGYNEQFF.

J is TRBJ2-5 and V is TRBV7-9; tentative D call: TRBD2 (6 bases). The CDR3 has 15 residues. Germline CDR1 SEHNR, CDR2 FQNEAQ (reference sequence). V dropped 4 bases and J dropped 1 base, with 13 bases sitting between them. The CDR3 nucleotides are TGTGCCAGCAGCTCCGGGACTTCTCTCCAAGAGACCCAGTACTTC. Amino acid sequence: CASSSGTSLQETQYF.

This chain uses TRBV9 with TRBJ2-3; 7 nucleotides align to TRBD1. V shed 4 bases and J 3 bases; nucleotides not matched to a gene: 11. Per the germline V gene, CDR1 is SGDLS and CDR2 is YYNGEE. This CDR3 contains 16 residues. The CDR3 nucleotides read TGTGCCAGCAGCCCCCATTCGACAGGGAAGACAGATACGCAGTATTTT. The encoded protein is CASSPHSTGKTDTQYF. The whole variable domain, remainder taken from reference TRBV9 and TRBJ2-3, is DSGVTQTPKHLITATGQRVTLRCSPRSGDLSVYWYQQSLDQGLQFLIQYYNGEERAKGNILERFSAQQFPDLHSELNLSSLELGDSALYFCASSPHSTGKTDTQYFGPGTRLTVL.

The V call is TRBV2, the J call TRBJ2-1, with D perhaps given as TRBD1 or TRBD2 (6 bases each). Per germline, CDR1 SNHLY and CDR2 FYNNEI. There are 15 residues in the CDR3. V gave up 8 bases and J gave up 4 bases, with 18 bases separating them. In DNA, the CDR3 is TGTGCCAGCTCGTGGGCAGGGGACTCATACAATGAGCAGTTCTTC. It translates to CASSWAGDSYNEQFF.

The V call is TRBV12-3 or TRBV12-4, the J call TRBJ1-5; D gene uncertain. Trimming removed 1 base at V and 7 bases at J, with 2 bases between. The CDR3 consists of 11 residues. CDR3 in DNA: TGTGCCAGCAGTTTAGAGCAGCCCCAGCATTTT. Residues: CASSLEQPQHF.

Of note for this clone: The same CDR3 also results from other DNA sequences found in this sample. The CDR3 loop is CASSQVGGGYTF. In nucleotides, the CDR3 is TGTGCCAGCAGCCAAGTCGGGGGCGGCTACACCTTC. The genes are TRBV14 and TRBJ1-2; D is perhaps TRBD1 (6 bases). CDR1 and CDR2 from the germline V gene are SGHDN and FVKESK. The V gene lost 1 base and the J gene lost 8 bases, with 8 bases spanning the gap. CDR3 length equals 12 residues.

This clone has only a few counts. The CDR3 here is CASSLSVSTNEKLFF. The CDR3 DNA reads TGTGCCAGCAGCTTGTCGGTCTCAACTAATGAAAAACTGTTTTTT. The chain combines TRBV5-6 with TRBJ1-4; D is undetermined. Per germline, CDR1 SGHDT and CDR2 YYEEEE. Trimming took off 1 base at V and 0 bases at J, with 7 bases between the two ends. This CDR3 contains 15 residues.

This chain links TRBV5-4 with TRBJ1-2; 10 positions match TRBD1. Germline CDR1 and CDR2: SGHNT and YYREEE (reference sequence). This CDR3 comprises 16 residues. The junction had 8 bases not matched to a gene; V was cut back by 2 bases and J by 4 bases. This CDR3 reads CASSFRQGAGSYGYTF. For the CDR3, the DNA is TGTGCCAGCAGCTTCCGACAGGGGGCGGGGAGCTATGGCTACACCTTC. The full variable domain, rest sourced from reference TRBV5-4 and TRBJ1-2, is ETGVTQSPTHLIKTRGQQVTLRCSSQSGHNTVSWYQQALGQGPQFIFQYYREEENGRGNFPPRFSGLQFPNYSSELNVNALELDDSALYLCASSFRQGAGSYGYTFGSGTRLTVV.

The genes are TRBV2 and TRBJ1-1; 8 bases match TRBD1. The CDR3 covers 14 residues. Germline CDR1 reads SNHLY; CDR2 reads FYNNEI. Trimming at V came to 5 bases and at J to 11 bases, leaving 13 bases not matched to a gene. The CDR3 reads CASSHRTGQSGAFF. The DNA for the CDR3 is TGTGCCAGCAGTCACCGGACAGGGCAAAGCGGGGCTTTCTTT.

The rearrangement joins TRBV2 to TRBJ1-3; 10 bases are a match to TRBD1. Germline-derived CDR1 and CDR2 are SNHLY and FYNNEI. The CDR3 covers 13 residues. After removal of 8 bases from V and 6 bases from J, the junction contained 4 bases not matched to a gene. CDR3 bases: TGTGCCAGCCTCGGACAGGGGGAAAACACCATATATTTT. Translated: CASLGQGENTIYF.

The chain links TRBV27 to TRBJ1-1; possible D gene TRBD1, 6 bases. Germline V lookup: CDR1 MNHEY, CDR2 SMNVEV (reference sequence). Trimming pared 3 bases from V and 5 bases from J, leaving 13 bases between. This CDR3 comprises 14 residues. CDR3 sequence: CASSFTLGGTEAFF. The DNA for the CDR3 is TGTGCCAGCAGTTTCACCCTAGGGGGGACTGAAGCTTTCTTT.

V is TRBV30 and J is TRBJ1-5; 12 nucleotides agree with TRBD1. The germline V gene encodes CDR1 GTSNPN and CDR2 SVGIG (reference sequence). The CDR3 runs to 15 residues. Losses at the gene ends were 3 bases for V and 6 bases for J; bases not matched to a gene: 6. CDR3 DNA: TGTGCCTGGAGGGGGACAGGGGGCGGGAGTCAGCCCCAGCATTTT. It specifies CAWRGTGGGSQPQHF.

J is TRBJ1-1 and V is TRBV18, with 8 bases that match TRBD1. The V and J ends lost 11 bases and 5 bases, in that order; junction bases with no gene match: 10. The CDR3 sequence is 13 residues long. Germline V CDR1 and CDR2: KGHSH, LQKENI. CDR3 DNA sequence: TGTGCCGGCAAGACGACAGGGGAGACTGAAGCTTTCTTT. This gives the protein CAGKTTGETEAFF.

V usage is TRBV6-2 or TRBV6-3 and J usage is TRBJ2-7; D ambiguous. CDR3 length: 13 amino acids. Germline assignment: CDR1 MNHEY and CDR2 SVGEGT. V was clipped by 6 bases and J by 4 bases, with 13 bases between them. The CDR3 nucleotides read TGTGCCAGCAGCCGTAGGGCGCGGTACGAGCAGTACTTC. This sequence encodes CASSRRARYEQYF.

The chain carries TRBV15 and TRBJ2-1, with D tentatively TRBD2 (6 bases). The CDR3 is 15 amino acids. The ends were cut back, 3 bases at V and 8 bases at J, with 17 bases in the middle. The germline V gene encodes CDR1 LNHNV and CDR2 YYDKDF (reference sequence). Here the CDR3 reads CATSSDRGASDEQFF. CDR3 coding DNA: TGTGCCACCAGCAGTGACCGAGGGGCTAGCGATGAGCAGTTCTTC.

This chain uses TRBV3-1 (or the pseudogene TRBV3-2) with TRBJ2-3; 8 positions match TRBD2. After removal of 4 bases from V and 2 bases from J, the junction contained 8 bases not matched to a gene. This CDR3 contains 16 residues. Germline V gene data show CDR1 as LGHDT and CDR2 as YNNKEL (reference sequence). The CDR3, as DNA: TGTGCCAGCAGCCTTCGTAGCGGGGCCACCACAGATACGCAGTATTTT. Its protein is CASSLRSGATTDTQYF.

For the CDR3, the DNA is TGTGCCAGCAGTAAACAGGTGAAACTGTTTTTT. Translating gives CASSKQVKLFF. The V gene is TRBV27, the J gene TRBJ1-4; D may be TRBD1 (5 bases). V lost 5 bases to trimming and J lost 11 bases, with 9 bases between them. Germline assignment: CDR1 MNHEY and CDR2 SMNVEV (reference sequence). This CDR3 has 11 amino acids.

DNA of the CDR3: TGCGCCAGCAGCTTGGCGGTAAAGGGGGTAGAGACCCAGTACTTC. It yields the protein CASSLAVKGVETQYF. J is TRBJ2-5 and V is TRBV5-1, with D possibly being TRBD1 (6 bases). The V end was cut by 0 bases, the J end by 4 bases, with 13 bases between. Germline CDR1 SGHRS, CDR2 YFSETQ. The CDR3 contains 15 residues.

This chain joins TRBV9 and TRBJ2-7, with TRBD2 identical over 10 bases. The CDR3 is made up of 15 amino acids. The germline CDR1 and CDR2 sequences are SGDLS and YYNGEE. The V and J ends lost 1 base and 2 bases, in that order; junction bases with no gene match: 3. The CDR3 DNA follows: TGTGCCAGCAGCGTACTAGCGGGGGCCCCCTACGAGCAGTACTTC. Its translation is CASSVLAGAPYEQYF.

The rearrangement links TRBV7-9 to TRBJ2-5; TRBD2 agrees at 10 bases. CDR3 length: 15 amino acids. V was pared by 8 bases and J by 4 bases, with 10 bases of the junction left unmatched. Per germline, CDR1 SEHNR and CDR2 FQNEAQ (reference sequence). The DNA for the CDR3 is TGTGCCAGCGCCGTTGCTAGCGGGAGTCGAGAGACCCAGTACTTC. Translation gives CASAVASGSRETQYF.

The chain employs TRBV19 and TRBJ2-1; tentative D call: TRBD2 (6 bases). The V gene's germline CDR1 is LNHDA and CDR2 SQIVND (reference sequence). This CDR3 has 15 amino acids. Trimming removed 3 bases at V and 2 bases at J, with 11 bases between. The DNA for the CDR3 is TGTGCCAGTAGTATGGGGTCGGGAGCCTACAATGAGCAGTTCTTC. It translates to CASSMGSGAYNEQFF.